This passage covers 27 T cell receptor beta chains from one sample sequenced in a study of tumor-infiltrating lymphocytes in primary liver carcinoma. TCR beta cDNA was made from approximately 500 ng total RNA with a constant-region primer. Libraries of TCR beta came from three nested multiplex PCR rounds with slightly modified ARM-PCR. Use of TRBV1-TRBV30 forward primers with a C-beta reverse primer characterized the first two PCR rounds, which lasted about 9 cycles each. Each CDR3 protein is one row after TCRdb ran MiXCR on the multiplex PCR reads. Here the sample spans 90,000 to 110,000 distinct CDR3 sequences, about four fifths being singletons. Co-extracted RNA and DNA came from about 19-30 mg of unsorted bulk tissue. The sequenced material came from liver tumor tissue from sampling region 3. Subset: tumor region T3, left-lateral pole. Receptors originate from a man in his forties with primary liver carcinoma and hepatitis B virus infection.

This clonotype rates as medium-sized. This chain joins TRBV6-1 and TRBJ2-2, with a weak D call TRBD2 (6 bases). The CDR3 contains 16 residues. Deletions cut 1 base from V and 6 bases from J, with 15 bases between. Germline loops: CDR1 MNHNS, CDR2 SASEGT. The CDR3 sequence is CASSEVPTSLPGELFF. DNA for the CDR3: TGTGCCAGCAGTGAAGTCCCCACTAGCTTACCCGGGGAGCTGTTTTTT.

V gene TRBV4-2 combines with J gene TRBJ2-1, with D perhaps TRBD1 (6 bases). V was clipped by 0 bases and J by 3 bases, with 18 bases between them. Germline V CDR1 and CDR2: LGHNA, YNFKEQ. This CDR3 comprises 18 residues. For the CDR3, the DNA is TGTGCCAGCAGCCAAGACTGGATGACAGGCAGAGTCTACAATGAGCAGTTCTTC. Translating gives CASSQDWMTGRVYNEQFF.

Comments on this clonotype: This clone may be a read error of a much larger clone one base away. V is TRBV2 and J is TRBJ2-1; a weak D match, TRBD2 (5 bases). This CDR3 region has 15 residues. Germline V gene data show CDR1 as SNHLY and CDR2 as FYNNEI. The V and J ends lost 11 bases and 7 bases respectively, with 24 bases between them. The chain's CDR3 is CASSPGVDPLNEQFF. The CDR3 DNA follows: TGTGCCTCCAGCCCCGGGGTAGACCCTTTGAATGAGCAGTTCTTC.

A single count supports this clonotype. Here the CDR3 omits its conserved ending phenylalanine or tryptophan, so a read error is the likely source. V gene TRBV5-4 combines with J gene TRBJ2-1, with 8 bases aligning to TRBD2. After removal of 9 bases from V and 3 bases from J, the junction contained 11 bases not matched to a gene. This CDR3 region has 15 residues. Germline V lookup: CDR1 SGHNT, CDR2 YYREEE (reference sequence). The CDR3 here is CAISLVGGGYNEQFL. The CDR3 DNA follows: TGTGCCATCAGTCTCGTCGGGGGGGGCTACAATGAGCAGTTCTTA.

As to this clonotype: Mismatch with germline at one junction end may stem from a read error. V usage is TRBV4-1 and J usage is TRBJ1-4; D ambiguous. This CDR3 is built from 15 residues. Germline values: CDR1 MGHRA, CDR2 YSYEKL. CDR3: CASSQDTGLNEKLSF. The CDR3, as DNA: TGCGCGAGCAGCCAAGACACGGGATTAAATGAAAAACTGTCTTTT.

Note on this clonotype: This could be a read error, since a much larger clone is one nucleotide away. CDR3 DNA sequence: TGTGTCAGCAGCGTAGATGAATCACCCCTCCACTTT. It is translated as CVSSVDESPLHF. The V and J genes are TRBV9 and TRBJ1-6; D remains unclear. This CDR3 region has 12 residues. CDR1 is SGDLS, CDR2 YYNGEE, per germline.

As concerns this clonotype: The junction shows a germline mismatch at one end, possibly a read error. This rearrangement joins TRBV10-3 to TRBJ1-2; no firm D call. Germline CDR1 reads ENHRY; CDR2 reads SYGVKD. The CDR3 extends over 14 amino acids. The CDR3 protein is CVISESTKGYGYTF. CDR3 nucleotides: TGTGTCATCAGTGAGTCGACTAAAGGTTATGGCTACACCTTC.

J is TRBJ1-1 and V is TRBV29-1, with D unclear. CDR3 length equals 13 residues. Trimming took off 4 bases at V and 5 bases at J, with 14 bases between the two ends. Germline CDR1 SQVTM, CDR2 ANQGSEA. CDR3 sequence reads: CSVGRTQNTEAFF. In nucleotides, the CDR3 is TGCAGCGTTGGGAGGACCCAGAATACTGAAGCTTTCTTT. The variable domain in full, completed from reference TRBV29-1 and TRBJ1-1, reads SAVISQKPSRDICQRGTSLTIQCQVDSQVTMMFWYRQQPGQSLTLIATANQGSEATYESGFVIDKFPISRPNLTFSTLTVSNMSPEDSSIYLCSVGRTQNTEAFFGQGTRLTVV.

About this clonotype itself: The germline gene is not matched at one end of the junction; a read error may be the cause. V gene TRBV12-5 combines with J gene TRBJ2-7; tentatively, D is TRBD1 or TRBD2 (5 bases each). Looked up from germline, CDR1 is LGHNT and CDR2 is FRNRAP. This CDR3 comprises 13 residues. CDR3 sequence: CASEGTDSYKQYF. Written as DNA, the CDR3 is TGTGCCAGTGAGGGGACCGATTCATACAAGCAGTACTTC.

The V call is TRBV12-3 or TRBV12-4, the J call TRBJ2-3, with 14 bases lining up with TRBD2. The trim removed 7 bases at V and 6 bases at J, leaving 9 bases unmatched. CDR3 length: 16 residues. The DNA of the CDR3 is TGTGCCAGCAATCCCGGGACTAGCGGGAGATGGGATACGCAGTATTTT. Translated: CASNPGTSGRWDTQYF.

Comments on this clonotype: An end of the junction differs from the germline gene, which may be a read error. The CDR3 nucleotides are TGTGCCAGCAGTTTATCCGATAGGGGAGAGCACTTCTTC. As protein: CASSLSDRGEHFF. The chain couples TRBV12-3 or TRBV12-4 to TRBJ2-1; D is perhaps TRBD1 or TRBD2 (5 bases each). This CDR3 has 13 residues.

The rearrangement joins TRBV20-1 to TRBJ2-7; no reliable D call. The CDR3 sequence is 12 residues long. Germline lookup yields CDR1 DFQATT and CDR2 SNEGSKA (reference sequence). V shed 2 bases and J shed 9 bases, with 14 bases lying between them. The CDR3 DNA sequence: TGCAGTGCTAGATCAGAAGGAGCGACGCAGTACTTC. Its protein product is CSARSEGATQYF.

As for this clonotype: With a much larger clone just one base away, this may be a read error. The CDR3 loop is CAISGDSPNIGELFF. CDR3 DNA sequence: TGTGCCATCAGCGGGGACTCCCCGAACATCGGGGAGCTGTTTTTT. The genes are TRBV10-3 and TRBJ2-2, with a tentative D call TRBD2 (6 bases). Germline V lookup: CDR1 ENHRY, CDR2 SYGVKD. This CDR3 region has 15 residues.

As for this clonotype: A read error may be the cause here, since a much bigger clone is one base away. The chain is built from TRBV28 and TRBJ1-2; D is perhaps TRBD1 (5 bases). V was pared by 5 bases and J by 7 bases, with 17 bases between. The length of the CDR3 is 14 residues. Germline loops: CDR1 MDHEN, CDR2 SYDVKM. The CDR3 coding sequence is TGTGCCAGCAGTCCAACTGACAGTGTGGCTGGCTACACCTTC. Translation gives CASSPTDSVAGYTF.

Ten or more counts support this clonotype. V usage is TRBV12-3 or TRBV12-4 and J usage is TRBJ1-5; TRBD1 might be the D (6 bases). Trimming left V 7 bases short and J 0 bases short, with 10 bases between. This CDR3 is 14 amino acids long. The CDR3 DNA follows: TGTGCCAGCAACAACAGGGATAGCAATCAGCCCCAGCATTTT. It codes for CASNNRDSNQPQHF.

This clonotype came up once. The germline gene is not matched at one end of the junction; a read error may be the cause. V gene TRBV7-9 combines with J gene TRBJ2-5; D unclear. The CDR3 is made up of 12 amino acids. In germline, CDR1 is SEHNR, CDR2 FQNEAQ (reference sequence). The CDR3 sequence: CGSSQEWETQYF. In DNA, the CDR3 is TGTGGCAGCAGCCAAGAATGGGAGACCCAGTACTTC.

The chain joins TRBV11-1 to TRBJ2-4; 7 nucleotides align to TRBD2. Germline V gene sequence: CDR1 SGHAT, CDR2 FQDESV (reference sequence). Trimming at V came to 3 bases and at J to 14 bases, leaving 22 bases not matched to a gene. CDR3 length: 17 residues. The CDR3 DNA sequence: TGTGCCAGCAGCTTTCCCGGGGCTAGCGGAACCAAAAATATTGAGTACTTC. This codes for CASSFPGASGTKNIEYF. The complete variable domain, with remaining parts taken from reference TRBV11-1 and TRBJ2-4, reads EAEVAQSPRYKITEKSQAVAFWCDPISGHATLYWYRQILGQGPELLVQFQDESVVDDSQLPKDRFSAERLKGVDSTLKIQPAELGDSAMYLCASSFPGASGTKNIEYFGAGTRLSVL.

Concerning this clonotype itself: Germline is not matched at one junction end, which may reflect a read error. V usage is TRBV2 and J usage is TRBJ2-5, with 7 bases matching TRBD2. Germline V CDR1 and CDR2: SNHLY, FYNNEI. This CDR3 is 16 amino acids long. The CDR3 sequence: CASRKSGLGARETLYF. CDR3 bases: TGTGCCAGCAGGAAAAGCGGACTAGGAGCACGGGAGACCCTGTACTTC.

Comments on this clonotype: The germline gene is not matched at one end of the junction; a read error may be the cause. This rearrangement joins TRBV11-1 to TRBJ2-3; TRBD2 might be the D (5 bases). Germline CDR1 reads SGHAT; CDR2 reads FQDESV (reference sequence). The CDR3 extends over 15 amino acids. In nucleotides, the CDR3 is TGTGCCAGCAGTTTGCCGAGGGAGAGCACATATTCGCAATATTTT. Protein product: CASSLPRESTYSQYF.

With regard to this clonotype: One base away lies a much larger clone, so this may be a sequencing read error. This chain links TRBV29-1 with TRBJ2-7; weak D call: TRBD2 (5 bases). CDR1 is SQVTM, CDR2 ANQGSEA, per germline. The CDR3 is 11 residues long. CDR3 DNA: TGCAACGCCGAGGGCAACCACGAGCAGTACTTC. Its translation: CNAEGNHEQYF.

Concerning this clonotype itself: One junction end disagrees with the germline gene, perhaps due to a read error. The chain employs TRBV12-3 or TRBV12-4 and TRBJ2-1, with TRBD1 identical over 10 bases. CDR3 length equals 14 residues. This CDR3 reads CTSSRTGGRNEQFF. CDR3 coding DNA: TGTACCAGCAGCCGGACAGGGGGGCGCAATGAGCAGTTCTTC.

Notes on this clonotype: The junction does not match germline at one end; this may be a read error. The chain uses TRBV29-1 and TRBJ2-1; 8 nucleotides agree with TRBD2. This CDR3 contains 15 residues. Germline V gene sequence: CDR1 SQVTM, CDR2 ANQGSEA. CDR3: CSDGLSGGFYNEQIF. CDR3 nucleotides: TGCAGCGATGGACTATCGGGAGGGTTCTACAATGAGCAGATCTTC.

With regard to this clonotype: The missing conserved phenylalanine or tryptophan at the end of this CDR3 makes a read error likely. J is TRBJ2-2 and V is TRBV5-5, with 10 bases matching TRBD2. Germline CDR1 reads SGHKS; CDR2 reads YYEKEE (reference sequence). V shed 5 bases and J 3 bases; nucleotides not matched to a gene: 4. This CDR3 comprises 15 residues. The CDR3 nucleotides read TGTGCCAGCAGAGGGACTAGCGTCTACACCGGGGAGCTGTTTTCT. It codes for CASRGTSVYTGELFS.

Details on this clonotype: The junction shows a germline mismatch at one end, possibly a read error. The chain couples TRBV24-1 to TRBJ2-2; D not resolved. In germline, CDR1 is KGHDR, CDR2 SFDVKD. The CDR3 contains 17 residues. The DNA of the CDR3 is TGTGTCACCAGTGATTTGGCGGTTGATGATGGGCCCGGGGAGCTGTTTTTT. Residues: CVTSDLAVDDGPGELFF.

Of note for this clonotype: Here the CDR3 omits its conserved ending phenylalanine or tryptophan, so a read error is the likely source. V gene TRBV12-3 or TRBV12-4 combines with J gene TRBJ2-3, with TRBD1 matching 8 bases. The CDR3 has 14 amino acids. CDR3 in DNA: TGTACCAGCAGTTTCACAGGGGGTGGGGATACGCAGTATTCT. Amino acids: CTSSFTGGGDTQYS.

The chain combines TRBV29-1 with TRBJ2-5, with D perhaps given as TRBD1 or TRBD2 (5 bases each). Trimming cost V 4 bases and J 6 bases, with 18 bases left between them. The germline gives CDR1 SQVTM, CDR2 ANQGSEA. CDR3 size: 14 residues. The CDR3 coding sequence is TGCAGCGTTGTGTCTGGGACCGCATGGAAGACCCAGTACTTC. Protein: CSVVSGTAWKTQYF.

Worth noting for this clonotype: Its ends do not fully match the called genes, so a read error is possible. This rearrangement joins TRBV6-5 to TRBJ2-2; D might be TRBD1 or TRBD2, each matching 6 bases. There are 17 residues in the CDR3. Germline V gene sequence: CDR1 MNHEY, CDR2 SVGAGI. The CDR3 region is CASSYSTTGDITWELFF. The CDR3 DNA reads TGTGCCAGCAGTTACTCGACGACGGGGGACATCACCTGGGAACTGTTTTTT.